These 27 T cell receptor beta chains came from one sample sequenced in a study of T cell repertoires and leukemia-associated antigens. One entry per CDR3 protein results from TCRdb running MiXCR on the 5' RACE reads. The sample contains 13,000 to 15,000 distinct CDR3 sequences, 35% to 45% of which appear only once. These receptors have no identified antigens. Sequenced sample: CD3+ T cells sorted from blood and cultured. The origin of the receptors is a female donor in good health.

This clonotype ranks as medium-sized (0.01 to 0.1%). The V gene is TRBV7-8, the J gene TRBJ2-5, with 8 positions matching TRBD2. Trimming cost V 2 bases and J 1 base; bases outside gene matches: 6. Germline lookup yields CDR1 SGHVS and CDR2 FQNEAQ. CDR3 length: 16 residues. The CDR3 is CASSLNVLAGQETQYF. The CDR3, as DNA: TGTGCCAGCAGCTTAAATGTTCTAGCGGGCCAAGAGACCCAGTACTTC.

In its sample, this clonotype ranks as medium-sized. The chain recombines TRBV5-1 with TRBJ2-1; 15 bases are shared with TRBD2. The CDR3 has 17 amino acids. Germline V gene lookup returns CDR1 SGHRS and CDR2 YFSETQ. V lost 3 bases and J lost 9; bases outside the gene matches: 10. The CDR3 spells CASSSSLGLAGGGEQFF. The CDR3 DNA sequence: TGCGCCAGCAGCTCCTCACTTGGACTAGCGGGAGGGGGTGAGCAGTTCTTC.

The V call is TRBV5-1, the J call TRBJ2-7, with 13 positions matching TRBD2. With V trimmed by 4 bases and J by 4 bases, 14 bases remained unmatched. Germline values: CDR1 SGHRS, CDR2 YFSETQ. There are 18 residues in the CDR3. The CDR3 reads CASSLWTSGSSGFYEQYF. CDR3 coding DNA: TGCGCCAGCAGCCTCTGGACTAGCGGGAGTTCGGGGTTTTACGAGCAGTACTTC.

This clonotype appeared a single time. The chain joins TRBV10-3 to TRBJ2-5; D is ambiguous. The CDR3 totals 13 residues. Germline values: CDR1 ENHRY, CDR2 SYGVKD. The V end lost 0 bases, the J end lost 5 bases, and 7 bases lay between the germline ends. The CDR3 loop reads CAISESTSETQYF. The CDR3 nucleotides are TGTGCCATCAGTGAGTCGACTTCGGAGACCCAGTACTTC.

By sample fraction, this clonotype is medium-sized (0.01 to 0.1%). The chain combines TRBV9 with TRBJ1-4; unclear D gene. The germline V and J ends were trimmed by 3 bases and 3 bases, with 12 bases remaining between them. Germline CDR1 SGDLS, CDR2 YYNGEE. The CDR3 contains 15 residues. CDR3 sequence reads: CASSADWVANEKLFF. Written as DNA, the CDR3 is TGTGCCAGCAGCGCCGATTGGGTGGCTAATGAAAAACTGTTTTTT.

This chain uses TRBV5-1 with TRBJ1-2; D unresolved. Trimming pared 4 bases from V and 8 bases from J, leaving 12 bases between. Germline CDR1 is SGHRS and CDR2 is YFSETQ. The CDR3 has 12 residues. CDR3 region: CASSMGRWGYTF. CDR3 sequence (DNA): TGCGCCAGCAGCATGGGCAGGTGGGGCTACACCTTC.

The V gene is TRBV11-3, the J gene TRBJ1-3; a possible D gene is TRBD1 (6 bases). In germline, CDR1 is SGHNT, CDR2 YENEEA. The V gene lost 6 bases and the J gene lost 0 bases, with 9 bases spanning the gap. The CDR3 loop spans 14 amino acids. CDR3 sequence: CASRQTGSGNTIYF. CDR3 DNA: TGTGCCAGCAGACAGACAGGCTCTGGAAACACCATATATTTT.

By share of the sample, this clonotype is medium-sized. This chain links TRBV7-2 with TRBJ2-1, with 7 nucleotides matching TRBD2. Germline loops: CDR1 SGHTA, CDR2 FQGNSA. The trim removed 5 bases at V and 1 base at J, leaving 2 bases unmatched. The CDR3 spans 14 residues. The CDR3 coding sequence is TGTGCCAGCAGCCCCGGGGGGTCCTACAATGAGCAGTTCTTC. Translation: CASSPGGSYNEQFF. The complete variable domain, with remaining parts taken from reference TRBV7-2 and TRBJ2-1, reads GAGVSQSPSNKVTEKGKDVELRCDPISGHTALYWYRQSLGQGLEFLIYFQGNSAPDKSGLPSDRFSAERTGGSVSTLTIQRTQQEDSAVYLCASSPGGSYNEQFFGPGTRLTVL.

Judged by abundance, this clonotype is medium-sized. The chain recombines TRBV10-3 with TRBJ2-5; TRBD2 matches at 7 bases. J lost 5 bases, V lost 3 bases, and 9 bases had no gene match. Germline assignment: CDR1 ENHRY and CDR2 SYGVKD. The length of the CDR3 is 15 residues. The CDR3 protein is CAISEKGLPSETQYF. The DNA of the CDR3 is TGTGCCATCAGTGAAAAGGGACTACCTTCGGAGACCCAGTACTTC.

A word on this clonotype: One end of the junction does not line up with germline, which may come from a read error. The chain employs TRBV5-3 and TRBJ2-2; D gene unclear. TRBV5-3 is recorded as an ORF, its role being uncertain. The CDR3 has 17 residues. In DNA, the CDR3 is TGTGCGAGAAGCCGTGGTAGCAGCGCAGAGTACGGGGGGGAGCTGTTTTTT. Translation gives CARSRGSSAEYGGELFF.

Ten or more counts support this clonotype. The chain has TRBV2 and TRBJ2-2; TRBD2 matches 7 bases. The V and J ends lost 8 bases and 4 bases, in that order; junction bases with no gene match: 10. Germline V CDR1 and CDR2: SNHLY, FYNNEI. The length of the CDR3 is 15 residues. CDR3 in amino acids: CASRRGSPVTGELFF. The CDR3 nucleotides are TGTGCCAGCCGGCGCGGGAGTCCGGTCACCGGGGAGCTGTTTTTT. Full variable domain (missing parts from reference TRBV2 and TRBJ2-2): EPEVTQTPSHQVTQMGQEVILRCVPISNHLYFYWYRQILGQKVEFLVSFYNNEISEKSEIFDDQFSVERPDGSNFTLKIRSTKLEDSAMYFCASRRGSPVTGELFFGEGSRLTVL.

Turning to this clonotype: At one of its ends the junction is not consistent with the germline gene, which may arise from a read error. The rearrangement uses TRBV5-1 and TRBJ2-2; TRBD1 agrees at 7 bases. The CDR3 runs 17 residues. CDR1 and CDR2 (germline): SGHRS, YFSETQ. CDR3 sequence: CVSSLIPRQGLTGELFF. The CDR3 nucleotides read TGCGTCAGCAGCCTGATACCGAGACAGGGTTTAACCGGGGAGCTGTTTTTT. Full variable domain (rest looked up from reference TRBV5-1 and TRBJ2-2): KAGVTQTPRYLIKTRGQQVTLSCSPISGHRSVSWYQQTPGQGLQFLFEYFSETQRNKGNFPGRFSGRQFSNSRSEMNVSTLELGDSALYLCVSSLIPRQGLTGELFFGEGSRLTVL.

This clonotype is termed medium-sized. The genes are TRBV5-1 and TRBJ2-1, with D possibly being TRBD1 (6 bases). This CDR3 is built from 15 residues. Trimming took off 4 bases at V and 2 bases at J, with 13 bases between the two ends. Germline V CDR1 and CDR2: SGHRS, YFSETQ. The CDR3 loop reads CASSDEGHPYNEQFF. The DNA of the CDR3 is TGCGCCAGCAGCGATGAGGGACACCCCTACAATGAGCAGTTCTTC.

A few counts support this clonotype. As the CDR3 is not closed by the conserved phenylalanine or tryptophan, this likely results from a read error. The DNA is omitted, as the CDR3 cannot be located on it reliably, and the CDR3 follows TCRdb's listing. CDR3 sequence: CSVEEGGYTS. This chain uses TRBV29-1 with TRBJ1-2. Germline V lookup: CDR1 SQVTM, CDR2 ANQGSEA. The CDR3 sequence runs 10 residues, both termini included.

Relative to its sample, this clonotype is medium-sized. CDR3 region: CASSRGLAGITDTQYF. CDR3 in DNA: TGCGCCAGCAGCCGGGGACTAGCGGGGATCACAGATACGCAGTATTTT. The chain combines TRBV4-1 with TRBJ2-3; 13 nucleotides match TRBD2. With 4 bases clipped from V and 2 bases from J, the junction kept 3 bases outside the gene matches. There are 16 residues in the CDR3. CDR1 is MGHRA, CDR2 YSYEKL, per germline.

V gene TRBV20-1 combines with J gene TRBJ2-7, with D tentatively TRBD2 (6 bases). Germline-derived CDR1 and CDR2 are DFQATT and SNEGSKA (reference sequence). The CDR3 is made up of 12 amino acids. With 3 bases removed from V and 3 bases from J, the gap between germline ends came to 9 bases. The CDR3 is CSASQGGYEQYF. The CDR3 DNA sequence: TGCAGTGCTAGTCAGGGAGGCTACGAGCAGTACTTC.

Relative to its sample, this clonotype is medium-sized. The chain is built from TRBV4-3 and TRBJ2-1; D is perhaps TRBD1 or TRBD2 (5 bases each). Trimming took off 4 bases at V and 2 bases at J, with 15 bases between the two ends. This CDR3 spans 16 amino acids. Germline CDR1 is LGHNA and CDR2 is YSLEER. The CDR3 here is CASSPGGAEAYNEQFF. CDR3 bases: TGCGCCAGCAGCCCCGGTGGGGCGGAGGCCTACAATGAGCAGTTCTTC.

This clonotype was seen a handful of times. The chain uses TRBV29-1 and TRBJ2-1; 10 positions match TRBD2. This CDR3 has 15 amino acids. Germline V gives CDR1 SQVTM, CDR2 ANQGSEA. After removal of 6 bases from V and 2 bases from J, the junction contained 7 bases not matched to a gene. The CDR3 DNA follows: TGCAGCGTCATCGGACTAGCGGAGGCCTACAATGAGCAGTTCTTC. Protein: CSVIGLAEAYNEQFF.

In this sample, this clonotype turned up a few times. A much larger clonotype is one base distant, so this may be a read error. This chain connects TRBV25-1 to TRBJ2-1; 7 nucleotides align to TRBD2. The germline CDR1 and CDR2 sequences are MGHDK and SYGVNS. The CDR3 covers 15 residues. CDR3 nucleotides: TGTGCCAGCCGTGATTTTAGCGGGCCTCAAGATGAGCAGTTCTTC. As protein: CASRDFSGPQDEQFF. The full variable domain, rest sourced from reference TRBV25-1 and TRBJ2-1, is EADIYQTPRYLVIGTGKKITLECSQTMGHDKMYWYQQDPGMELHLIHYSYGVNSTEKGDLSSESTVSRIRTEHFPLTLESARPSHTSQYLCASRDFSGPQDEQFFGPGTRLTVL.

The J gene is TRBJ1-5, the V gene TRBV20-1; D is perhaps TRBD1 (6 bases). The CDR3 is 14 residues long. The germline V and J ends were trimmed by 5 bases and 4 bases, with 15 bases remaining between them. The germline V gene has CDR1 DFQATT and CDR2 SNEGSKA (reference sequence). The CDR3 nucleotides are TGCAGTGCTCGGAGACAGGCAGCAAATCAGCCCCAGCATTTT. Its translation is CSARRQAANQPQHF.

Many counts were recorded for this clonotype. The chain carries TRBV9 and TRBJ1-2; 9 positions match TRBD1. Unmatched junction bases numbered 5, after V lost 3 bases and J lost 2 bases. Germline-derived CDR1 and CDR2 are SGDLS and YYNGEE. The length of the CDR3 is 15 residues. The CDR3 spells CASSAPGQGNYGYTF. In nucleotides, the CDR3 is TGTGCCAGCAGCGCCCCGGGACAGGGAAACTATGGCTACACCTTC.

The chain recombines TRBV12-3 or TRBV12-4 with TRBJ1-5, with a tentative D call TRBD1 (6 bases). This CDR3 is 12 amino acids long. Deletions cut 11 bases from V and 8 bases from J, with 16 bases between. In DNA, the CDR3 is TGTGCCTCCCTCCGGGGGGCAGAGCCCCAGCATTTT. This sequence encodes CASLRGAEPQHF.

The chain is built from TRBV7-2 and TRBJ2-1; D may be TRBD2 (6 bases). Germline loops: CDR1 SGHTA, CDR2 FQGNSA. This CDR3 is 12 amino acids long. V was shortened by 5 bases and J by 14 bases, with 16 bases between the two germline ends. The CDR3 reads CASSTSYNEEFF. The CDR3 DNA sequence: TGTGCCAGCAGCACTAGCTACAACGAAGAGTTCTTC.

This clonotype was counted many times. The chain is built from TRBV29-1 and TRBJ1-2, with 10 bases matching TRBD1. The CDR3 sequence is 15 residues long. From germline, CDR1 is SQVTM and CDR2 ANQGSEA. With V trimmed by 6 bases and J by 6 bases, 13 bases remained unmatched. The CDR3 bases are TGCAGCGTAGGTCGGCGGGACAGGGGACGACATGGCTACACCTTC. Protein sequence: CSVGRRDRGRHGYTF.

The V gene is TRBV4-1, the J gene TRBJ2-2, with D possibly being TRBD2 (5 bases). Looked up from germline, CDR1 is MGHRA and CDR2 is YSYEKL. This CDR3 spans 14 amino acids. The V gene lost 4 bases and the J gene lost 4 bases, with 10 bases spanning the gap. CDR3 in DNA: TGCGCCAGCAGCCTTACTAGATCCACCGGGGAGCTGTTTTTT. This codes for CASSLTRSTGELFF.

The chain has TRBV29-1 and TRBJ2-5, with 7 bases lining up with TRBD2. CDR1 is SQVTM, CDR2 ANQGSEA, per germline. This CDR3 spans 14 amino acids. The V segment lost 7 bases and the J segment 0 bases; nucleotides outside the gene matches: 8. The CDR3 DNA is TGCAGCGGACTTAGCGGGTCTTACCAAGAGACCCAGTACTTC. This encodes CSGLSGSYQETQYF. The full variable domain, completed using reference TRBV29-1 and TRBJ2-5, is SAVISQKPSRDICQRGTSLTIQCQVDSQVTMMFWYRQQPGQSLTLIATANQGSEATYESGFVIDKFPISRPNLTFSTLTVSNMSPEDSSIYLCSGLSGSYQETQYFGPGTRLLVL.

This clonotype was observed a few times. J is TRBJ2-1 and V is TRBV7-2; D unresolved. CDR3 length: 14 residues. CDR1 is SGHTA and CDR2 is FQGNSA in the germline V gene. V gave up 0 bases and J gave up 7 bases, with 10 bases separating them. CDR3 amino acids: CASSLASFLNEQFF. The CDR3 nucleotides read TGTGCCAGCAGCTTAGCGAGTTTCCTAAATGAGCAGTTCTTC.